This TCR beta chain was documented in a study of T cell repertoires in cytomegalovirus infection. Study-wide results and limits: The study identified carriers of CMV plus the relevant HLA from cumulative public TCR beta family frequency. Predominance within the ex vivo response was attributable to HLA-C-restricted CMV-specific TCR beta clonotypes.

V was pared by 2 bases and J by 5 bases, with 9 bases between. CDR3 length: 13 amino acids. The germline V gene encodes CDR1 SGHTA and CDR2 FQGNSA. MiXCR, run by TCRdb on the reads, gives a single entry per CDR3 protein. Of roughly 720,000 distinct CDR3 sequences listed, roughly 35% are singletons. This clonotype came up a few times. The antigen is not known. Sequenced sample: PBMCs. This TCR was recovered from a human donor in good health (CMV status not recorded). Some clones in this sample may be carry-over from other donors' samples. The rearrangement links TRBV7-2 to TRBJ1-2; D is unclear. The CDR3 DNA is TGTGCCAGCAGCTTATCAAGGGAATATGGCTACACCTTC. It yields the protein CASSLSREYGYTF.